A selection of T cell receptor beta chains follows, all from one sample in a study of OX40 agonist ivuxolimab in advanced cancers. Assay: immunoSEQ multiplex PCR; the TCRdb copy retains only in-frame clones and omits some. The sample has 60,000 to 85,000 clones; approximately 90% are singletons. The material was CD4+ or CD8+ T cells sorted from blood, obtained in a trial of the OX40 agonist ivuxolimab. The source is an adult with an advanced solid tumor such as melanoma, head and neck, liver or kidney cancer. The CDR3 runs from the conserved cysteine through the conserved F or W. A D gene is named only where the DNA matches it firmly. The size field is filled for only some rows; it gives once, few, many or a size class.

TRBV5-1	once	.	TRBJ1-2	CASSLGWRRDGYTF	TGCGCCAGCAGCTTGGGGTGGCGGAGGGACGGCTACACCTTC
TRBV28	.	.	TRBJ1-5	CASIPSGGDGQPQHF	TGTGCCAGCATCCCATCGGGAGGGGACGGTCAGCCCCAGCATTTT
TRBV7-9	.	TRBD1	TRBJ2-6	CASRQRQGSYSGANVLTF	TGTGCCAGCAGGCAAAGACAGGGAAGCTACTCTGGGGCCAACGTCCTGACTTTC
TRBV2	few	TRBD2	TRBJ2-2	CASSDSVAGWLFF	TGTGCCAGCAGTGATAGCGTAGCGGGTTGGTTGTTTTTT
TRBV28	.	.	TRBJ1-2	CASSLVANTNGYTF	TGTGCCAGCAGTTTAGTCGCCAATACGAATGGCTACACCTTC
TRBV7-9	.	TRBD1	TRBJ1-2	CASSLATGGGYGYTF	TGTGCCAGCAGCTTAGCGACAGGGGGCGGCTATGGCTACACCTTC
TRBV28	.	.	TRBJ1-1	CASSRGGRTEAFF	TGTGCCAGCAGTCGCGGTGGGCGCACTGAAGCTTTCTTT
TRBV9	.	TRBD2	TRBJ2-2	CASSPEGRVTGELFF	TGTGCCAGCAGCCCAGAGGGGAGGGTGACCGGGGAGCTGTTTTTT
TRBV7-8	.	.	TRBJ2-7	CASSSTGSYEQYF	TGTGCCAGCAGCTCCACAGGGTCCTACGAGCAGTACTTC
TRBV5-6	.	TRBD1	TRBJ1-2	CASRQFDRGRAYGYTF	TGTGCCAGCCGTCAATTTGACAGGGGGCGAGCCTATGGCTACACCTTC
TRBV4-1	.	.	TRBJ1-1	CASSQGVLDPRLAFF	TGCGCCAGCAGCCAAGGAGTGTTGGACCCGCGTCTGGCTTTCTTT
TRBV28	.	.	TRBJ2-7	CASSTPLPPYEQYF	TGTGCCAGCAGTACACCCCTGCCCCCCTACGAGCAGTACTTC
TRBV28	.	TRBD2	TRBJ2-1	CASRASGSYEQFF	TGTGCCAGCAGGGCTAGCGGGAGTTATGAGCAGTTCTTC